These T cell receptor beta chains were read from a single sample in a study of spatial heterogeneity in lung cancer. Each CDR3 protein is one row after TCRdb ran MiXCR on the 5' RACE reads. The sample records about 120,000 distinct CDR3 sequences, 9.5% to 15% being singletons. The material sequenced was PBMCs, taken at follow-up. Receptors were obtained from a male donor with early-stage non-small cell lung cancer. CDR3s include the opening cysteine and the closing phenylalanine or tryptophan. The D gene is left open where the match is weak. Rows may omit the clone size; those that give it use once, few, many or a size class.

TRBJ1-1 . . TRBV9 TGTGCCAGCAGCGTTAGACCGACGGCCAGGGGCACTGAAGCTTTCTTT CASSVRPTARGTEAFF
TRBJ2-1 . . TRBV7-3 TGTGCCAGCAGCTTAGGGACAAACTCCTACAATGAGCAGTTCTTC CASSLGTNSYNEQFF
TRBJ2-7 few . TRBV4-2 TGTGCCAGCAGCCAAGATCGACGGTCCTACGAGCAGTACTTC CASSQDRRSYEQYF
TRBJ1-3 few TRBD1 TRBV28 TGTGCCAGCAGACGACAGGGGTCCTCGGCTGGAAACACCATATATTTT CASRRQGSSAGNTIYF
TRBJ1-1 many . TRBV2 TGTGCCAGCAGTGACAGGTTCCAGGGAAACACTGAAGCTTTCTTT CASSDRFQGNTEAFF
TRBJ1-6 many TRBD1 TRBV20-1 TGCAGTGCTGAGGGGGGACAGGGACGTTCACCCCTCCACTTT CSAEGGQGRSPLHF
TRBJ2-3 . . TRBV12-3/TRBV12-4 TGTGCCAGCACCGAATACACAGATACGCAGTATTTT CASTEYTDTQYF
TRBJ1-3 many . TRBV20-1 TGCAGTGCCGACGGAGACTCTGGAAACACCATATATTTT CSADGDSGNTIYF
TRBJ1-5 many TRBD1 TRBV12-3/TRBV12-4 TGTGCCAGCAGTCCCGACAGGGGATCTCGCAATCAGCCCCAGCATTTT CASSPDRGSRNQPQHF
TRBJ1-5 few . TRBV7-9 TGTGCCAGCAGCTTAGGGGGTCGGAGCAATCAGCCCCAGCATTTT CASSLGGRSNQPQHF
TRBJ1-2 few . TRBV6-5 TGTGCCAGTAACGAGGGGGGGAGGGACTATGGCTACACCTTC CASNEGGRDYGYTF
TRBJ2-7 few . TRBV3-1 TGTGCCAGCAGCCAAGCTTCTCGCAGGGCCTACGAGCAGTACTTC CASSQASRRAYEQYF
TRBJ2-3 few TRBD1 TRBV12-3/TRBV12-4 TGTGCCAGCAGTTTTAGTGGGACAGGCTCTTCCATTAGCACAGATACGCAGTATTTT CASSFSGTGSSISTDTQYF